These T cell receptor beta chains were read from a single sample in a study of shared clonotypes between healthy human individuals. TCRdb's copy holds only in-frame clones and misses some; the assay was immunoSEQ multiplex PCR. The sample yields roughly 2.2 million clones, about 90% seen once. The sample was naive CD4+ T cells from PBMCs. All receptors derive from a young man in good health. Some clones in this sample may be carry-over from other donors' samples. CDR3s include the opening cysteine and the closing phenylalanine or tryptophan. D genes are given only for firm matches. Rows may omit the clone size; those that give it use once, few, many or a size class.

D gene	V gene	J gene	clone size	CDR3 protein	CDR3 DNA
NA	TRBV6-5	TRBJ1-3	NA	CASSAYRGTIYF	TGTGCCAGCAGTGCCTACCGGGGGACCATATATTTT
TRBD1	TRBV27	TRBJ2-7	NA	CASRRQGVYEQYF	TGTGCCAGCAGACGACAGGGGGTCTACGAGCAGTACTTC
NA	TRBV28	TRBJ2-7	once	CASSLSAGSYEQYF	TGTGCCAGCAGTTTATCCGCCGGATCCTACGAGCAGTACTTC
NA	TRBV19	TRBJ1-2	NA	CASSIGGPYGYTF	TGTGCCAGTAGTATCGGGGGCCCATATGGCTACACCTTC
TRBD2	TRBV5-1	TRBJ2-1	NA	CASTASGSSYNEQFF	TGCGCCAGCACCGCTAGCGGAAGCTCCTACAATGAGCAGTTCTTC
TRBD2	TRBV11-2	TRBJ2-7	once	CASSLVLAGGFYEQYF	TGTGCCAGCAGCTTAGTATTGGCGGGAGGGTTTTACGAGCAGTACTTC
TRBD2	TRBV9	TRBJ2-1	NA	CASSVGGRTSVGALLF	TGTGCCAGCAGCGTGGGTGGGAGGACTAGCGTCGGGGCCTTACTCTTC
NA	TRBV5-1	TRBJ1-1	NA	CASRPPGQGNTEAFF	TGCGCCAGCAGACCACCGGGACAAGGGAACACTGAAGCTTTCTTT
TRBD2	TRBV11-2	TRBJ2-7	NA	CASSFLIGTSGRAKYEQYF	TGTGCCAGCAGCTTTCTAATCGGGACTAGCGGGAGGGCGAAGTACGAGCAGTACTTC
NA	TRBV5-1	TRBJ2-5	NA	CASSWGTTGETQYF	TGCGCCAGCAGCTGGGGCACCACAGGGGAGACCCAGTACTTC
NA	TRBV27	TRBJ2-1	NA	CASSLLARYNEQFF	TGTGCCAGCAGTTTGCTAGCGCGATACAATGAGCAGTTCTTC
NA	TRBV4-1	TRBJ1-5	once	CASSQSVSSNQPQHF	TGCGCCAGCAGCCAGTCCGTTAGCAGCAATCAGCCCCAGCATTTT
TRBD1	TRBV11-3	TRBJ2-7	NA	CASSLGGTGEEQYF	TGTGCCAGCAGCTTAGGCGGGACAGGGGAAGAGCAGTACTTC
NA	TRBV4-2	TRBJ2-1	NA	CASSQGYNEQFF	TGTGCCAGCAGCCAAGGTTACAATGAGCAGTTCTTC
TRBD1	TRBV19	TRBJ2-2	NA	CASRPGDRDRVSGELFF	TGTGCCAGTAGGCCAGGTGACCGGGACAGGGTGAGCGGGGAGCTGTTTTTT
NA	TRBV5-1	TRBJ1-3	few	CASSLVGDSGNTIYF	TGCGCCAGCAGCTTGGTAGGGGACTCTGGAAACACCATATATTTT
NA	TRBV5-1	TRBJ2-2	NA	CASSAQGTNTGELFF	TGCGCCAGCAGCGCACAGGGAACGAACACCGGGGAGCTGTTTTTT
TRBD1	TRBV19	TRBJ1-4	NA	CASSIRGQGDEKLFF	TGTGCCAGTAGTATACGGGGACAGGGAGATGAAAAACTGTTTTTT
TRBD2	TRBV5-1	TRBJ2-3	NA	CASSDTSGTDTQYF	TGCGCCAGCAGCGACACTAGCGGGACAGATACGCAGTATTTT
TRBD2	TRBV6-5	TRBJ2-5	NA	CASSPTTSGHETQYF	TGTGCCAGCAGTCCAACGACTAGCGGGCACGAGACCCAGTACTTC
TRBD1	TRBV5-1	TRBJ1-2	NA	CASSLAIVRGPFGYTF	TGCGCCAGCAGCTTGGCCATCGTCAGGGGGCCTTTCGGCTACACCTTC
NA	TRBV5-5	TRBJ1-2	NA	CASSLATAPNYGYTF	TGTGCCAGCAGCTTGGCTACCGCCCCTAACTATGGCTACACCTTC
NA	TRBV19	TRBJ1-5	NA	CASSIGVQPQHF	TGTGCCAGTAGTATCGGAGTTCAGCCCCAGCATTTT
NA	TRBV11-2	TRBJ2-7	NA	CASSLVYRDSYEQYF	TGTGCCAGCAGCTTAGTTTACAGGGACTCCTACGAGCAGTACTTC
TRBD2	TRBV11-2	TRBJ2-5	NA	CASSYGLAGRETQYF	TGTGCCAGCAGCTACGGACTAGCGGGAAGAGAGACCCAGTACTTC
NA	TRBV28	TRBJ2-6	NA	CASSPPDSGANVLTF	TGTGCCAGCAGTCCCCCAGACTCTGGGGCCAACGTCCTGACTTTC
TRBD2	TRBV5-4	TRBJ2-3	NA	CASSLVLAASTDTQYF	TGTGCCAGCAGCTTGGTACTAGCGGCTAGCACAGATACGCAGTATTTT
NA	TRBV5-1	TRBJ2-3	NA	CASSLSMETQYF	TGCGCCAGCAGCTTGAGCATGGAGACGCAGTATTTT
NA	TRBV9	TRBJ1-2	NA	CASSTRQTLGYGYTF	TGTGCCAGCAGCACTAGACAGACACTAGGCTATGGCTACACCTTC
TRBD2	TRBV7-3	TRBJ2-7	NA	CASSLFSGNEQYF	TGTGCCAGCAGCTTATTCAGCGGGAACGAGCAGTACTTC
NA	TRBV21-1	TRBJ2-7	NA	CARGVRRSEQYF	TGTGCCAGGGGTGTTCGAAGGAGCGAGCAGTACTTC
TRBD2	TRBV29-1	TRBJ2-5	NA	CSVELAGVRLGTQYF	TGCAGCGTTGAATTAGCGGGAGTTCGTTTGGGGACCCAGTACTTC
TRBD1	TRBV6-6	TRBJ2-1	NA	CASRRGLYNEQFF	TGTGCCAGCAGGAGGGGGCTCTACAATGAGCAGTTCTTC
TRBD2	TRBV30	TRBJ2-1	NA	CAWVPGGYHNEQFF	TGTGCCTGGGTCCCGGGAGGTTACCACAATGAGCAGTTCTTC
NA	TRBV28	TRBJ1-5	NA	CASSFSGNQPQHF	TGTGCCAGCAGTTTTTCAGGGAATCAGCCCCAGCATTTT
TRBD1	TRBV2	TRBJ2-2	NA	CATTGQGTNTGELFF	TGTGCCACCACCGGACAGGGAACGAACACCGGGGAGCTGTTTTTT
NA	TRBV19	TRBJ1-4	NA	CASSMYAGNEKLFF	TGTGCCAGTAGTATGTATGCTGGGAATGAAAAACTGTTTTTT
NA	TRBV28	TRBJ1-5	NA	CASSSGGGLQPQHF	TGTGCCAGCAGTAGTGGGGGAGGGCTTCAGCCCCAGCATTTT
NA	TRBV19	TRBJ1-2	NA	CASSLLLGGYTF	TGTGCCAGTAGTCTGCTGTTGGGTGGCTACACCTTC
NA	TRBV4-1	TRBJ2-3	NA	CASSHPGPDTQYF	TGCGCCAGCAGCCATCCAGGGCCGGATACGCAGTATTTT
NA	TRBV13	TRBJ2-3	NA	CASSTEPGTDTQYF	TGTGCCAGCAGCACAGAGCCTGGCACAGATACGCAGTATTTT
TRBD1	TRBV29-1	TRBJ1-2	once	CSVGTGDVAFNGYTF	TGCAGCGTTGGGACAGGGGATGTGGCGTTTAATGGCTACACCTTC
NA	TRBV5-1	TRBJ1-2	NA	CASSSTDPYGYTF	TGCGCCAGCAGCTCGACAGACCCCTATGGCTACACCTTC
NA	TRBV10-3	TRBJ2-3	once	CAIRDSSSTDTQYF	TGTGCCATCAGGGACAGCTCTAGCACAGATACGCAGTATTTT
NA	TRBV7-9	TRBJ1-5	few	CASSQDSNQPQHF	TGTGCCAGCAGCCAAGATAGCAATCAGCCCCAGCATTTT
TRBD1	TRBV10-1	TRBJ2-5	NA	CASSESRGPETQYF	TGCGCCAGCAGTGAGTCCAGGGGGCCAGAGACCCAGTACTTC
TRBD1	TRBV28	TRBJ2-7	NA	CASSSPGTESSYEQYF	TGTGCCAGCAGTTCCCCCGGGACAGAAAGCTCCTACGAGCAGTACTTC
NA	TRBV5-1	TRBJ2-7	few	CASSLGQNYEQYF	TGCGCCAGCAGCTTGGGACAGAACTACGAGCAGTACTTC
TRBD2	TRBV19	TRBJ2-5	NA	CASSTGLAGGYETQYF	TGTGCCAGTAGCACGGGACTAGCGGGAGGGTATGAGACCCAGTACTTC
NA	TRBV28	TRBJ1-1	NA	CASRGRGGTEAFF	TGTGCCAGCAGGGGCAGGGGCGGCACTGAAGCTTTCTTT
TRBD2	TRBV15	TRBJ2-1	NA	CATSLHPFPKREGRRDEQFF	TGTGCCACCAGCCTACATCCATTTCCGAAGCGGGAGGGCCGTAGGGATGAGCAGTTCTTC
NA	TRBV27	TRBJ1-5	NA	CASSLRPGGNQPQHF	TGTGCCAGCAGTTTACGCCCAGGGGGCAATCAGCCCCAGCATTTT